This entry concerns a single T cell receptor beta chain. The data derive from a study of blood T cell repertoires in COVID-19. Across the whole study: Sites in the United States, Italy and Spain provided acute and convalescent COVID-19 samples. From T cells, B-cell-depleted T cells, or PBMCs came the material, which was cDNA or gDNA.

In the authors' methods: Reference gene primers were amplified, and this amplification served to estimate nucleated cell counts. The method was immunoSEQ multiplex PCR; TCRdb's version includes in-frame clones alone and lacks a portion of them. The V and J calls and clone size were taken over from that table, and D and trimming were inferred from the DNA. The profile shows 150,000 to 200,000 clones, approximately 83% of them singletons. V shed 0 bases and J 5 bases; nucleotides not matched to a gene: 9. The CDR3 sequence is 16 residues long. From germline, CDR1 is MNHEY and CDR2 SVGAGI. This clonotype originated in a man between 60 and 70 years old with acute or convalescent COVID-19. Sequencing was carried out using peripheral blood. This rearrangement joins TRBV6-5 to TRBJ2-7; the match to TRBD1 covers 8 bases. The CDR3 DNA is TGTGCCAGCAGTTACTCGGGGCAGGGGGCCCCCCACGAGCAGTACTTC. Translated: CASSYSGQGAPHEQYF.